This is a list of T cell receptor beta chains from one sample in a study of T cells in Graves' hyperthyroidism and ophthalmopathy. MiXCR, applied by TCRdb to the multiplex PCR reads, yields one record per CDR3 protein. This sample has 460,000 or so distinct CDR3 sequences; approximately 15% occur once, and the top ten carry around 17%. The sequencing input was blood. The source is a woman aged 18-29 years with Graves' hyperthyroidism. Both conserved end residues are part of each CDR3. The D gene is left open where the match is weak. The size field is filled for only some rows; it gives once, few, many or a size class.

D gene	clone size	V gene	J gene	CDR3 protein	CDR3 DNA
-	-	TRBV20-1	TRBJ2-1	CSAKVGVSRNEQFF	TGCAGTGCTAAAGTAGGGGTGAGCCGCAATGAGCAGTTCTTC
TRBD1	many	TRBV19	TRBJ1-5	CASSTSWTGYVQPQHF	TGTGCCAGTAGTACCTCTTGGACAGGGTATGTTCAGCCCCAGCATTTT
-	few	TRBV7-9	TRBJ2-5	CASSLSGGKETQYF	TGTGCCAGCAGCTTATCAGGCGGAAAAGAGACCCAGTACTTC
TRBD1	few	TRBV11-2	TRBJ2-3	CASSLARGGSGSTDTQYF	TGTGCCAGCAGCTTAGCTCGAGGGGGCAGCGGAAGCACAGATACGCAGTATTTT
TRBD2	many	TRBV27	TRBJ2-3	CASSLAMGLAGYTDTQYF	TGTGCCAGCAGTTTAGCGATGGGACTAGCGGGGTACACAGATACGCAGTATTTT
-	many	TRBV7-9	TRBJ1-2	CASSLSAQDNYGYTF	TGTGCCAGCAGCTTAAGCGCACAGGATAACTATGGCTACACCTTC
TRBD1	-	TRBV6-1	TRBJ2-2	CASTEQGIPNTGELFF	TGTGCCAGCACCGAACAGGGGATACCGAACACCGGGGAGCTGTTTTTT
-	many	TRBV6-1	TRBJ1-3	CAIGIPSSGNTIYF	TGTGCCATCGGTATCCCGAGCTCTGGAAACACCATATATTTT
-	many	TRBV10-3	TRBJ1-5	CAISELGSGQPQHF	TGTGCCATCAGTGAACTGGGTTCAGGTCAGCCCCAGCATTTT
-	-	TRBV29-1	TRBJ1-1	CSVESSGGPNTEAFF	TGCAGCGTTGAAAGCAGTGGGGGGCCGAACACTGAAGCTTTCTTT
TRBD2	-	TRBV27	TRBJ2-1	CASSPLAGGTHSEQFF	TGTGCCAGCAGCCCACTAGCGGGGGGGACTCACAGTGAGCAGTTCTTC
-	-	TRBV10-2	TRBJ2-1	CASSSDKYNEQFF	TGCGCCAGCAGTAGCGACAAATACAATGAGCAGTTCTTC
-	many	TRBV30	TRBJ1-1	CAWIKDLNTEAFF	TGTGCCTGGATCAAAGACCTGAACACTGAAGCTTTCTTT